The following is a TCR beta chain sequence with its context. TCRdb keeps only in-frame clones here, not all; method: immunoSEQ multiplex PCR. The table lists 65,000 to 90,000 clones, 85% to 95% of them singletons. This record comes from a study of technical replicates of blood from a few donors. The sequence was collected from a human donor in good health. Some clones in this sample may be carry-over from other donors' samples. The sequencing input was PBMCs.

CDR3 coding DNA: TGTGCCACCAGCAGAGAAGCGGGGGATACGCAGTATTTT. Translation: CATSREAGDTQYF. The chain links TRBV15 to TRBJ2-3; TRBD2 agrees at 7 bases. The CDR3 runs 13 residues. CDR1 and CDR2 (germline): LNHNV, YYDKDF (reference sequence). Trimming at V came to 0 bases and at J to 6 bases, leaving 0 bases not matched to a gene.